A selection of T cell receptor beta chains follows, all from one sample in a study of T cell changes during pregnancy in multiple sclerosis. Profiled with immunoSEQ multiplex PCR; TCRdb holds only in-frame clones, not every one. The repertoire has about 40,000 clones, around 90% of them found once; the top ten carry around 5%. Specimen: peripheral blood, collected in the first trimester of pregnancy. The receptors were sampled from a female donor in good health, enrolled as a control in a pregnancy study. Each CDR3 is given with its conserved first and last residue. D genes are given only for firm matches. Size is omitted from some rows. Given values are once, few, many or a class for expanded clones.

d_call: NA; v_call: TRBV7-9; clone_size: once; j_call: TRBJ1-2; cdr3_aa: CASSPPDRNYGYTF; cdr3_nt: TGTGCCAGCAGCCCGCCCGACAGGAACTATGGCTACACCTTC
d_call: NA; v_call: TRBV5-4; clone_size: NA; j_call: TRBJ1-2; cdr3_aa: CASSFRTNNYGYTF; cdr3_nt: TGTGCCAGCAGCTTCAGGACAAATAACTATGGCTACACCTTC
d_call: TRBD2; v_call: TRBV5-5; clone_size: few; j_call: TRBJ2-2; cdr3_aa: CASSLRLAGASGELFF; cdr3_nt: TGTGCCAGCAGCTTGCGACTAGCGGGAGCGTCCGGGGAGCTGTTTTTT
d_call: NA; v_call: TRBV28; clone_size: few; j_call: TRBJ1-5; cdr3_aa: CASSLVGFNQPQHF; cdr3_nt: TGTGCCAGCAGTTTAGTTGGCTTCAATCAGCCCCAGCATTTT
d_call: TRBD2; v_call: TRBV28; clone_size: NA; j_call: TRBJ2-7; cdr3_aa: CASSSHGRDLLGEQYF; cdr3_nt: TGTGCCAGCAGTTCCCACGGGAGGGACTTGTTGGGGGAGCAGTACTTC
d_call: TRBD2; v_call: TRBV9; clone_size: NA; j_call: TRBJ2-7; cdr3_aa: CASSEGLAGELYEQYF; cdr3_nt: TGTGCCAGCAGCGAAGGACTAGCGGGAGAACTCTACGAGCAGTACTTC
d_call: NA; v_call: TRBV7-9; clone_size: NA; j_call: TRBJ2-6; cdr3_aa: CASSLGRVGTHSGANVLTF; cdr3_nt: TGTGCCAGCAGCTTAGGCAGGGTAGGAACCCACTCTGGGGCCAACGTCCTGACTTTC
d_call: NA; v_call: TRBV5-5; clone_size: NA; j_call: TRBJ1-3; cdr3_aa: CASSLEPDFRSGNTVYF; cdr3_nt: TGTGCCAGCAGCTTGGAGCCGGACTTCCGCTCTGGAAACACCGTATATTTT
d_call: TRBD1; v_call: TRBV2; clone_size: NA; j_call: TRBJ1-5; cdr3_aa: CASSAESGQGNQPQHF; cdr3_nt: TGTGCCAGCAGTGCGGAGTCGGGACAGGGCAATCAGCCCCAGCATTTT
d_call: NA; v_call: TRBV19; clone_size: NA; j_call: TRBJ1-2; cdr3_aa: CASSGRVAYGYTF; cdr3_nt: TGTGCCAGTAGTGGCAGGGTGGCCTATGGCTACACCTTC
d_call: NA; v_call: TRBV7-8; clone_size: NA; j_call: TRBJ2-2; cdr3_aa: CASSYVNPGKRRRTGELFF; cdr3_nt: TGTGCCAGCAGCTACGTGAACCCGGGAAAAAGGAGACGCACCGGGGAGCTGTTTTTT
d_call: NA; v_call: TRBV27; clone_size: NA; j_call: TRBJ1-6; cdr3_aa: CASSSRVYNSPLHF; cdr3_nt: TGTGCCAGCAGTTCCAGGGTCTATAATTCACCCCTCCACTTT
d_call: NA; v_call: TRBV28; clone_size: NA; j_call: TRBJ1-6; cdr3_aa: CASRRYEGGNNSPLHF; cdr3_nt: TGTGCCAGCAGGAGATACGAGGGCGGAAATAATTCACCCCTCCACTTT
d_call: NA; v_call: TRBV7-8; clone_size: NA; j_call: TRBJ2-7; cdr3_aa: CASSLGAGAYEQYF; cdr3_nt: TGTGCCAGCAGCTTAGGGGCGGGGGCGTACGAGCAGTACTTC
d_call: NA; v_call: TRBV28; clone_size: NA; j_call: TRBJ1-3; cdr3_aa: CASSVTSSGNTIYF; cdr3_nt: TGTGCCAGCAGTGTCACGAGCTCTGGAAACACCATATATTTT
d_call: NA; v_call: TRBV7-3; clone_size: NA; j_call: TRBJ2-1; cdr3_aa: CASSLEGGPNNEQFF; cdr3_nt: TGTGCCAGCAGCTTAGAAGGAGGTCCGAACAATGAGCAGTTCTTC
d_call: TRBD1; v_call: TRBV28; clone_size: NA; j_call: TRBJ2-2; cdr3_aa: CASTDRGTGELFF; cdr3_nt: TGTGCCAGCACGGACAGGGGGACTGGGGAGCTGTTTTTT
d_call: TRBD2; v_call: TRBV6-4; clone_size: NA; j_call: TRBJ2-1; cdr3_aa: CASSDSVGGGVEEQFF; cdr3_nt: TGTGCCAGCAGTGACTCCGTGGGCGGGGGGGTCGAGGAGCAGTTCTTC
d_call: NA; v_call: TRBV30; clone_size: NA; j_call: TRBJ2-2; cdr3_aa: CAWSPVTGELFF; cdr3_nt: TGTGCCTGGAGCCCGGTAACCGGGGAGCTGTTTTTT
d_call: NA; v_call: TRBV5-4; clone_size: NA; j_call: TRBJ2-5; cdr3_aa: CASSFGQGQETQYF; cdr3_nt: TGTGCCAGCAGCTTTGGTCAGGGCCAAGAGACCCAGTACTTC
d_call: NA; v_call: TRBV19; clone_size: NA; j_call: TRBJ1-1; cdr3_aa: CASSPALHGDNTEAFF; cdr3_nt: TGTGCCAGTAGTCCTGCACTACACGGGGATAACACTGAAGCTTTCTTT
d_call: TRBD1; v_call: TRBV4-3; clone_size: once; j_call: TRBJ1-2; cdr3_aa: CASSETGNYGYTF; cdr3_nt: TGCGCCAGCAGCGAGACAGGGAACTATGGCTACACCTTC
d_call: NA; v_call: TRBV5-4; clone_size: NA; j_call: TRBJ2-3; cdr3_aa: CASRAGSTDTQYF; cdr3_nt: TGTGCCAGCAGGGCAGGGAGCACAGATACGCAGTATTTT
d_call: NA; v_call: TRBV7-3; clone_size: NA; j_call: TRBJ1-1; cdr3_aa: CASRRGGRGNTEAFF; cdr3_nt: TGTGCCAGCAGACGAGGTGGCAGGGGGAACACTGAAGCTTTCTTT
d_call: TRBD1; v_call: TRBV28; clone_size: NA; j_call: TRBJ2-3; cdr3_aa: CASSWGTGRPDTQYF; cdr3_nt: TGTGCCAGCAGTTGGGGGACAGGTCGGCCAGATACGCAGTATTTT
d_call: TRBD2; v_call: TRBV6-1; clone_size: NA; j_call: TRBJ2-5; cdr3_aa: CASSELAGGQETQYF; cdr3_nt: TGTGCCAGCAGTGAACTAGCGGGGGGCCAAGAGACCCAGTACTTC
d_call: TRBD2; v_call: TRBV19; clone_size: NA; j_call: TRBJ2-7; cdr3_aa: CASSAVAGGEQYF; cdr3_nt: TGTGCCAGTAGTGCTGTAGCGGGGGGCGAGCAGTACTTC
d_call: NA; v_call: TRBV6-1; clone_size: NA; j_call: TRBJ1-1; cdr3_aa: CASSDESDTEAFF; cdr3_nt: TGTGCCAGCAGTGATGAATCGGACACTGAAGCTTTCTTT
d_call: NA; v_call: TRBV2; clone_size: NA; j_call: TRBJ2-3; cdr3_aa: CATLQGTQYF; cdr3_nt: TGTGCCACCCTACAGGGAACGCAGTATTTT
d_call: NA; v_call: TRBV2; clone_size: NA; j_call: TRBJ1-4; cdr3_aa: CASSGQTPATNEKLFF; cdr3_nt: TGTGCCAGCAGTGGACAGACCCCGGCAACTAATGAAAAACTGTTTTTT
d_call: NA; v_call: TRBV7-2; clone_size: NA; j_call: TRBJ2-1; cdr3_aa: CASRTGTPTDEQFF; cdr3_nt: TGTGCCAGCAGGACCGGGACACCGACAGATGAGCAGTTCTTC
d_call: NA; v_call: TRBV27; clone_size: NA; j_call: TRBJ1-1; cdr3_aa: CASSAHQVREPGSGNTEAFF; cdr3_nt: TGTGCCAGCAGTGCTCACCAGGTGCGGGAGCCCGGGTCAGGGAACACTGAAGCTTTCTTT
d_call: TRBD1; v_call: TRBV30; clone_size: NA; j_call: TRBJ1-5; cdr3_aa: CAWSADRGGQPQHF; cdr3_nt: TGTGCCTGGAGTGCAGACAGGGGTGGGCAGCCCCAGCATTTT
d_call: TRBD2; v_call: TRBV7-3; clone_size: NA; j_call: TRBJ2-1; cdr3_aa: CASSLLAGGYNEQFF; cdr3_nt: TGTGCCAGCAGCCTACTAGCGGGAGGCTACAATGAGCAGTTCTTC
d_call: TRBD1; v_call: TRBV6-1; clone_size: NA; j_call: TRBJ2-1; cdr3_aa: CASEGAASYNEQFF; cdr3_nt: TGTGCCAGCGAGGGGGCAGCTTCCTACAATGAGCAGTTCTTC
d_call: TRBD1; v_call: TRBV19; clone_size: once; j_call: TRBJ1-1; cdr3_aa: CASSIPGGTGTEAFF; cdr3_nt: TGTGCCAGTAGTATTCCGGGCGGGACAGGCACTGAAGCTTTCTTT
d_call: TRBD1; v_call: TRBV19; clone_size: NA; j_call: TRBJ1-1; cdr3_aa: CASSTGQGAFTEAFF; cdr3_nt: TGTGCCAGTAGTACCGGACAGGGGGCGTTCACTGAAGCTTTCTTT
d_call: TRBD1; v_call: TRBV6-6; clone_size: NA; j_call: TRBJ1-2; cdr3_aa: CASSTGTGKGYTF; cdr3_nt: TGTGCCAGCAGTACCGGGACAGGGAAGGGCTACACCTTC
d_call: NA; v_call: TRBV5-1; clone_size: NA; j_call: TRBJ2-4; cdr3_aa: CASSREAGQLAKNIQYF; cdr3_nt: TGCGCCAGCAGTCGAGAAGCTGGACAGTTAGCCAAAAACATTCAGTACTTC
d_call: TRBD2; v_call: TRBV7-2; clone_size: NA; j_call: TRBJ2-3; cdr3_aa: CASSLAQRGGRADTQYF; cdr3_nt: TGTGCCAGCAGCTTAGCCCAGCGGGGGGGCCGGGCAGATACGCAGTATTTT
d_call: TRBD1; v_call: TRBV5-1; clone_size: NA; j_call: TRBJ2-1; cdr3_aa: CASRYRGRDEQFF; cdr3_nt: TGCGCCAGCAGGTACAGGGGGAGAGATGAGCAGTTCTTC
d_call: NA; v_call: TRBV28; clone_size: NA; j_call: TRBJ2-1; cdr3_aa: CASSFWTRRYNEQFF; cdr3_nt: TGTGCCAGCAGTTTTTGGACACGGAGATACAATGAGCAGTTCTTC
d_call: TRBD2; v_call: TRBV5-6; clone_size: NA; j_call: TRBJ2-5; cdr3_aa: CASSLAQEIAGTTQYF; cdr3_nt: TGTGCCAGCAGCTTGGCCCAAGAGATAGCGGGGACGACCCAGTACTTC
d_call: TRBD2; v_call: TRBV27; clone_size: NA; j_call: TRBJ2-5; cdr3_aa: CASSLSAGGLETQYF; cdr3_nt: TGTGCCAGCAGTTTATCCGCGGGGGGCTTAGAGACCCAGTACTTC
d_call: NA; v_call: TRBV4-3; clone_size: NA; j_call: TRBJ2-1; cdr3_aa: CASSQDPGSATYNEQFF; cdr3_nt: TGCGCCAGCAGCCAAGATCCAGGTAGCGCAACCTACAATGAGCAGTTCTTC
d_call: NA; v_call: TRBV5-1; clone_size: NA; j_call: TRBJ2-1; cdr3_aa: CASSLGSSYNEQFF; cdr3_nt: TGCGCCAGCAGCTTGGGCAGTTCCTACAATGAGCAGTTCTTC
d_call: TRBD2; v_call: TRBV7-9; clone_size: NA; j_call: TRBJ2-2; cdr3_aa: CACPRDYSLTGELFF; cdr3_nt: TGTGCCTGCCCCCGGGACTACTCACTCACCGGGGAGCTGTTTTTT
d_call: NA; v_call: TRBV10-3; clone_size: few; j_call: TRBJ1-1; cdr3_aa: CATWGGTEAFF; cdr3_nt: TGTGCCACCTGGGGGGGCACTGAAGCTTTCTTT
d_call: NA; v_call: TRBV4-1; clone_size: once; j_call: TRBJ2-3; cdr3_aa: CASSRALYSPDTQYF; cdr3_nt: TGCGCCAGCAGCCGCGCACTATATAGTCCCGATACGCAGTATTTT
d_call: TRBD1; v_call: TRBV6-1; clone_size: NA; j_call: TRBJ1-6; cdr3_aa: CASNEERRDRGNSPLHF; cdr3_nt: TGTGCCAGCAATGAAGAGCGCCGGGACAGGGGGAATTCACCCCTCCACTTT
d_call: NA; v_call: TRBV9; clone_size: NA; j_call: TRBJ2-1; cdr3_aa: CASSVTRDEQFF; cdr3_nt: TGTGCCAGCAGCGTGACGAGGGATGAGCAGTTCTTC
d_call: TRBD2; v_call: TRBV5-1; clone_size: NA; j_call: TRBJ2-5; cdr3_aa: CASSLARGGPETQYF; cdr3_nt: TGCGCCAGCAGCTTGGCTCGGGGGGGCCCGGAGACCCAGTACTTC
d_call: NA; v_call: TRBV30; clone_size: once; j_call: TRBJ2-1; cdr3_aa: CAWSGLVGYNEQFF; cdr3_nt: TGTGCCTGGAGTGGGCTAGTGGGTTACAATGAGCAGTTCTTC
d_call: NA; v_call: TRBV9; clone_size: NA; j_call: TRBJ2-1; cdr3_aa: CASSQRAWNYNEQFF; cdr3_nt: TGTGCCAGCAGCCAGAGGGCGTGGAACTACAATGAGCAGTTCTTC